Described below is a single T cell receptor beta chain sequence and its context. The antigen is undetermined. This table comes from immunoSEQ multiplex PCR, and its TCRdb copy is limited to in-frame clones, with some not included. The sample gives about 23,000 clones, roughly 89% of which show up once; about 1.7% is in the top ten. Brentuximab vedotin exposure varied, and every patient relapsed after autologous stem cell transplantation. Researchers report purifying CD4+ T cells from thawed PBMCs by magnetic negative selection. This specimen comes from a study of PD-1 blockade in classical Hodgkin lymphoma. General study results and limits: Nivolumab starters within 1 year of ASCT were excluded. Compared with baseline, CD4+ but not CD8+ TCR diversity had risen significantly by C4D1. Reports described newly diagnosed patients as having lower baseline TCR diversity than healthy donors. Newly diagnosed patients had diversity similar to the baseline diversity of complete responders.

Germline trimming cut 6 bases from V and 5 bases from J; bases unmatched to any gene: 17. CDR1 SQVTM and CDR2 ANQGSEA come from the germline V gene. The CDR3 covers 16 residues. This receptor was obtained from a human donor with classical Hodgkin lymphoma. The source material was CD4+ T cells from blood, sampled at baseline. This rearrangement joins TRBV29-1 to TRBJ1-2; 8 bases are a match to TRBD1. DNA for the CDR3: TGCAGCGTCCCGACCTCGGAGACAGGGGCAGGATATGGCTACACCTTC. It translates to CSVPTSETGAGYGYTF.